This paragraph reports one T cell receptor beta chain. Individuals aged about 18 to 89 years were recruited from about two dozen US areas. The study counted Cohort 3 donors as recovered given two negative PCRs, clearance, or symptom resolution. The entry originates in a study of blood T cell repertoires in COVID-19. Across the study: Some COVID-19 samples were acute and others convalescent; all came from the United States, Italy and Spain.

In the authors' methods: Amplification of reference gene primers provided the estimated nucleated cell counts. Here immunoSEQ multiplex PCR was the method, and the copy in TCRdb shows in-frame clones only, minus some. V and J calls and clone size are copied from that table; D and trimming were computed from the DNA. Altogether about 180,000 clones are present, 86% being singletons, with the ten largest covering more than 7.5%. The V end lost 2 bases, the J end lost 6 bases, and 14 bases lay between the germline ends. Germline V lookup: CDR1 MNHEY, CDR2 SVGEGT. The CDR3 totals 15 residues. This TCR was sampled from a woman younger than 45 who had recovered from COVID-19. The sequenced sample consisted of PBMCs or T cells enriched from blood (not recorded which). This chain links TRBV6-2 or TRBV6-3 with TRBJ2-1, with D possibly matching TRBD2 (6 bases). CDR3 in DNA: TGTGCCAGCAGTTACGGAGGGAGAGTTATCAATGAGCAGTTCTTC. Translation: CASSYGGRVINEQFF.